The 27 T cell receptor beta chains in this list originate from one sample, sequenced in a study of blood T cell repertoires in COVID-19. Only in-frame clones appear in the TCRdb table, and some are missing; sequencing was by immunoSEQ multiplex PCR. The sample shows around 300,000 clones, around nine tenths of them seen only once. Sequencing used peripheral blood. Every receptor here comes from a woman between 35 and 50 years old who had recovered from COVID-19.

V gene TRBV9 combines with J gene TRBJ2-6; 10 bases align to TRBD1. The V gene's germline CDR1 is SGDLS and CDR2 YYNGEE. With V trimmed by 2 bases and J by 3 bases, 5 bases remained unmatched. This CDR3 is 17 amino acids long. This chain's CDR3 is CASSVGTGVSGANVLTF. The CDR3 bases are TGTGCCAGCAGCGTTGGGACAGGGGTGAGTGGGGCCAACGTCCTGACTTTC. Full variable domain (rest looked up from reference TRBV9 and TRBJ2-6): DSGVTQTPKHLITATGQRVTLRCSPRSGDLSVYWYQQSLDQGLQFLIQYYNGEERAKGNILERFSAQQFPDLHSELNLSSLELGDSALYFCASSVGTGVSGANVLTFGAGSRLTVL.

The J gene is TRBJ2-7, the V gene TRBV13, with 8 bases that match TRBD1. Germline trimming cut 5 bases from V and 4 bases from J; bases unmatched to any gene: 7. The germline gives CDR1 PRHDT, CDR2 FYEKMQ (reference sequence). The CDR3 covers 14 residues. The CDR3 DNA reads TGTGCCAGCAGCGGCCAGGACAGGGAGTACGAGCAGTACTTC. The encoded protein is CASSGQDREYEQYF. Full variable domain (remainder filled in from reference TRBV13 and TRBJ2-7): AAGVIQSPRHLIKEKRETATLKCYPIPRHDTVYWYQQGPGQDPQFLISFYEKMQSDKGSIPDRFSAQQFSDYHSELNMSSLELGDSALYFCASSGQDREYEQYFGPGTRLTVT.

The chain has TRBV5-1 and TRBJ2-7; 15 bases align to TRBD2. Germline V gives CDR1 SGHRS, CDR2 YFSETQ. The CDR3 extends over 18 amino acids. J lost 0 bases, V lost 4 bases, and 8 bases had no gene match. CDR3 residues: CASSPPGTSGRSSYEQYF. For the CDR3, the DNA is TGCGCCAGCAGCCCGCCTGGGACTAGCGGGAGGTCCTCCTACGAGCAGTACTTC.

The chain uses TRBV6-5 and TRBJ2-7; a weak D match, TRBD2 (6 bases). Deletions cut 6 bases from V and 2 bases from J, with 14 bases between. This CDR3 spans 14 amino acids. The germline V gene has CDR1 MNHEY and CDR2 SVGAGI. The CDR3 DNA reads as TGTGCCAGCAGCCAACGGGAGAGAGCCTACGAGCAGTACTTC. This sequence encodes CASSQRERAYEQYF.

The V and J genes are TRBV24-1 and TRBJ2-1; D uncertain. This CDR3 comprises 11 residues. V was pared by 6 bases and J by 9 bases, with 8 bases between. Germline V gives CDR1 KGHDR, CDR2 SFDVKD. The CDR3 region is CATSSVSEQFF. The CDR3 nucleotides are TGTGCCACCAGTAGCGTTAGTGAGCAGTTCTTC.

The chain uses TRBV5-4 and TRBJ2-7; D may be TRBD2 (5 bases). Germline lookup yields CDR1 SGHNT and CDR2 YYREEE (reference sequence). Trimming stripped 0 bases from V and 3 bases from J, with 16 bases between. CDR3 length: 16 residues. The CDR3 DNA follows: TGTGCCAGCAGCTTGGATGTGGGAGACCAGTACTACGAGCAGTACTTC. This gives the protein CASSLDVGDQYYEQYF.

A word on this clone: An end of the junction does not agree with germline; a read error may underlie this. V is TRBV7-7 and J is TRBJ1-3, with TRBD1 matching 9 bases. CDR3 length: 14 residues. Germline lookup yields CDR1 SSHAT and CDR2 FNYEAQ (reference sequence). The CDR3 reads CASSPGQGGNTIYF. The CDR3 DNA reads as TGTGCTAGCAGCCCGGGACAGGGCGGAAACACCATATATTTT. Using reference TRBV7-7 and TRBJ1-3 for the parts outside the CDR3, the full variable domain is GAGVSQSPRYKVTKRGQDVTLRCDPISSHATLYWYQQALGQGPEFLTYFNYEAQPDKSGLPSDRFSAERPEGSISTLTIQRTEQRDSAMYRCASSPGQGGNTIYFGEGSWLTVV.

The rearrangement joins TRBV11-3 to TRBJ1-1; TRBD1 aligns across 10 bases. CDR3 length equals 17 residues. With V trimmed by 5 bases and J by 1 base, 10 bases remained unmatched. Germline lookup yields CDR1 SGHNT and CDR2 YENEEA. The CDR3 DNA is TGTGCCAGCAGCGCCCGGACAGGGGGATGGGGGAACACTGAAGCTTTCTTT. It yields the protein CASSARTGGWGNTEAFF.

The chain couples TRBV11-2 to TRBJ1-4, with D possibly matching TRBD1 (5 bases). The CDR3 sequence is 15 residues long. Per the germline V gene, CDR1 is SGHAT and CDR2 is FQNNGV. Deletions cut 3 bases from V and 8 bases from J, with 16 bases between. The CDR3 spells CASSLGGPRDEKLFF. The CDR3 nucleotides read TGTGCCAGCAGCTTGGGGGGTCCCAGGGACGAAAAACTGTTTTTT.

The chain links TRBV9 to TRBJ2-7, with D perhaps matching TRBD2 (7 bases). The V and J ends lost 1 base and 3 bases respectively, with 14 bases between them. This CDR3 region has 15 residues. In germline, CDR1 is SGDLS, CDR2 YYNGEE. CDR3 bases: TGTGCCAGCAGCGTAACGGGGGGCGGGAGCTACGAGCAGTACTTC. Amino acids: CASSVTGGGSYEQYF. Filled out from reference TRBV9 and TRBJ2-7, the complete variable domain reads DSGVTQTPKHLITATGQRVTLRCSPRSGDLSVYWYQQSLDQGLQFLIQYYNGEERAKGNILERFSAQQFPDLHSELNLSSLELGDSALYFCASSVTGGGSYEQYFGPGTRLTVT.

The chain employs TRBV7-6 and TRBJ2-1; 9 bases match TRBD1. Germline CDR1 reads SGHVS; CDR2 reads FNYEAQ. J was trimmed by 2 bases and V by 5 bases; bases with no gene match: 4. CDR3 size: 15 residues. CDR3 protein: CASSTGTGTYNEQFF. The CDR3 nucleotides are TGTGCCAGCAGCACCGGGACAGGGACCTACAATGAGCAGTTCTTC. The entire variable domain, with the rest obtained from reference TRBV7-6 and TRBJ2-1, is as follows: GAGVSQSPRYKVTKRGQDVALRCDPISGHVSLYWYRQALGQGPEFLTYFNYEAQQDKSGLPNDRFSAERPEGSISTLTIQRTEQRDSAMYRCASSTGTGTYNEQFFGPGTRLTVL.

In DNA form, the CDR3 reads TGCGCCAGCAGCCCCTATCAGGGGATGGACGAGCAGTACTTC. Encoded protein: CASSPYQGMDEQYF. The chain joins TRBV4-1 to TRBJ2-7, with a possible D match to TRBD1 (6 bases). The CDR3 spans 14 residues. V was clipped by 4 bases and J by 5 bases, with 15 bases between them. Per germline, CDR1 MGHRA and CDR2 YSYEKL.

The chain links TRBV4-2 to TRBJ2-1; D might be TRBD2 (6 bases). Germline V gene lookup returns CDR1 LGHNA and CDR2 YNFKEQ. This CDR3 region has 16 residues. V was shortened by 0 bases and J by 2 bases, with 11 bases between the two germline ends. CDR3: CASSQDWSSAYNEQFF. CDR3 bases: TGTGCCAGCAGCCAAGATTGGTCTAGCGCCTACAATGAGCAGTTCTTC.

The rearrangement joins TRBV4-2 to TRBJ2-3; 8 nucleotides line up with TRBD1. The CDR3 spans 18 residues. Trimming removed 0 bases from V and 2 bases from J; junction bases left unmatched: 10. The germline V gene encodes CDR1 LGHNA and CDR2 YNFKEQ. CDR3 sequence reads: CASSQDPRQGAFTDTQYF. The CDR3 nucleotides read TGTGCCAGCAGCCAAGATCCACGGCAGGGGGCTTTCACAGATACGCAGTATTTT.

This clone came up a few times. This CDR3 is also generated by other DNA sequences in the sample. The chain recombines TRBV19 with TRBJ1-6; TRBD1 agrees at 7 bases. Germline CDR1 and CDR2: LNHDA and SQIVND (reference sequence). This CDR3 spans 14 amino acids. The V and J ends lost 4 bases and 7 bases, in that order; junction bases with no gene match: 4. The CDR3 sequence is CASSTGQLNSPLHF. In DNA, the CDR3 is TGTGCCAGTAGTACGGGACAGTTGAATTCACCCCTCCACTTT. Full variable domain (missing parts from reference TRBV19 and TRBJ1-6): DGGITQSPKYLFRKEGQNVTLSCEQNLNHDAMYWYRQDPGQGLRLIYYSQIVNDFQKGDIAEGYSVSREKKESFPLTVTSAQKNPTAFYLCASSTGQLNSPLHFGNGTRLTVT.

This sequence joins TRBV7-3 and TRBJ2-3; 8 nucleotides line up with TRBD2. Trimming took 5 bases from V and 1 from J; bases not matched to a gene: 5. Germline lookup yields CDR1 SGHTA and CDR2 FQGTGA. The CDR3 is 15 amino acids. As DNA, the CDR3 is TGTGCCAGCAGCCTTAGCGGGGCCCGCACAGATACGCAGTATTTT. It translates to CASSLSGARTDTQYF.

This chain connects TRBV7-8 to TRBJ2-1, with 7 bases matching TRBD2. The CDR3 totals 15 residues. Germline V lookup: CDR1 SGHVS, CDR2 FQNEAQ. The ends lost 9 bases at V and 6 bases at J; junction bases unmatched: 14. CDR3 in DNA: TGTGCCAGTCACTTAGCGGGCACCCCGGGCAATGAGCAGTTCTTC. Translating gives CASHLAGTPGNEQFF.

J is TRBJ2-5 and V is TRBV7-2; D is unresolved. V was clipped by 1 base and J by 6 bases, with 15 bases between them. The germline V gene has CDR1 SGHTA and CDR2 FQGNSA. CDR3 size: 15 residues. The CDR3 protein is CASSLGGPGPQTQYF. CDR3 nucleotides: TGTGCCAGCAGCTTAGGAGGTCCCGGCCCCCAGACCCAGTACTTC.

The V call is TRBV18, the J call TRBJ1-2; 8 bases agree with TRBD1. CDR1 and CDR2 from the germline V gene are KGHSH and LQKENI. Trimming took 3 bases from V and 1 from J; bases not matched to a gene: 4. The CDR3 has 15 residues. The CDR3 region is CASSPYRGDNYGYTF. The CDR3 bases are TGTGCCAGCTCACCTTACAGGGGGGATAACTATGGCTACACCTTC.

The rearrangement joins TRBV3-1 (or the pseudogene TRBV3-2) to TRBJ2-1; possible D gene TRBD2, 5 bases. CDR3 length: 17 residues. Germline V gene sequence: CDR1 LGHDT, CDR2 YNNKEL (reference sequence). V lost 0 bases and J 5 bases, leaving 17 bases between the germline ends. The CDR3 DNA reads TGTGCCAGCAGCCAAGATCCCCTCGGTTACGGGGACAATGAGCAGTTCTTC. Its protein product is CASSQDPLGYGDNEQFF.

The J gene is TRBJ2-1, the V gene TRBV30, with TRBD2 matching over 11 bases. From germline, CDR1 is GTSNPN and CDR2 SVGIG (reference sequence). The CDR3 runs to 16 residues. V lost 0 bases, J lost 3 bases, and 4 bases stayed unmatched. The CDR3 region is CAWSVLAGGNYNEQFF. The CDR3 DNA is TGTGCCTGGAGTGTTTTAGCGGGAGGGAACTACAATGAGCAGTTCTTC.

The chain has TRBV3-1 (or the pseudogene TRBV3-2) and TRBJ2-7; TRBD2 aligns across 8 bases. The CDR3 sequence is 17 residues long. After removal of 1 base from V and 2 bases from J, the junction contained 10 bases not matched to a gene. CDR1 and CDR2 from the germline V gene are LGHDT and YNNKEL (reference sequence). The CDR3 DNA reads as TGTGCCAGCAGCCAAGCGCCCGGACTAGCCCACACCTACGAGCAGTACTTC. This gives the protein CASSQAPGLAHTYEQYF.

The CDR3 sequence is CASIGISPPHNSPLHF. The CDR3 DNA follows: TGTGCCAGCATCGGTATCTCTCCGCCTCATAATTCACCCCTCCACTTT. The genes are TRBV21-1 and TRBJ1-6. TRBV21-1 is annotated as a pseudogene. The CDR3 is 16 residues long.

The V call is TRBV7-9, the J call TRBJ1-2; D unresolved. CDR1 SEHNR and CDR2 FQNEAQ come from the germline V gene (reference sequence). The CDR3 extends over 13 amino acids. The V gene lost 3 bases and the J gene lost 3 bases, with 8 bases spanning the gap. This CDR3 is CASSLRTDYGYTF. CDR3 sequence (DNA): TGTGCCAGCAGCTTGCGCACCGACTATGGCTACACCTTC.

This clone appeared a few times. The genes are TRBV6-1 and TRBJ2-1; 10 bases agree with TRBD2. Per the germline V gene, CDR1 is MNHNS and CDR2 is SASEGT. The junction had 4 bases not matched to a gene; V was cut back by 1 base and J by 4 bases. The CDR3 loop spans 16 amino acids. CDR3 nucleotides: TGTGCCAGCAGTGAAGAATTGACTAGCGGGTACAATGAGCAGTTCTTC. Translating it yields CASSEELTSGYNEQFF.

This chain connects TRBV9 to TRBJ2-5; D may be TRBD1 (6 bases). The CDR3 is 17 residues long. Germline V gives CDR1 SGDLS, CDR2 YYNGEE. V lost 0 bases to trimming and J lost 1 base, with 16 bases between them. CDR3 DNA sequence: TGTGCCAGCAGCGTAGAGGGGGACCCGCTATTCCAAGAGACCCAGTACTTC. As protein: CASSVEGDPLFQETQYF.

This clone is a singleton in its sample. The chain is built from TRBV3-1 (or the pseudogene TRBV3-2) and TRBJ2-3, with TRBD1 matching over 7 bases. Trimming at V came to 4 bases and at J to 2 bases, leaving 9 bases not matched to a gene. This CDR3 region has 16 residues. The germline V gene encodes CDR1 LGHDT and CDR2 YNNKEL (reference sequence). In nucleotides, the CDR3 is TGTGCCAGCAGCCCACAGGGGTCCACAAACACAGATACGCAGTATTTT. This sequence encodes CASSPQGSTNTDTQYF.